The 9 T cell receptor beta chains given below trace back to one sample, sequenced in a study of blood T cells in healthy people across ages. Alongside a J-beta primer mix, a sample-barcoded 5' primer served in a second PCR lasting about 7 to 12 cycles. One entry per CDR3 protein results from TCRdb running MiXCR on the 5' RACE reads. The sample contains hundreds of thousands of distinct CDR3 sequences, 24% of which appear only once. These data were also filed under a second study, of T cells of mothers and their children.

The sequencing sample was made of blood. Every receptor here comes from a boy younger than 18 in good health.

The chain joins TRBV6-1 to TRBJ2-3; 9 nucleotides line up with TRBD1. CDR1 is MNHNS, CDR2 SASEGT, per germline. This CDR3 spans 13 amino acids. V lost 6 bases, J lost 6 bases, and 4 bases stayed unmatched. CDR3 region: CASSRTGEDTQYF. CDR3 sequence (DNA): TGTGCCAGCAGCAGGACAGGGGAGGATACGCAGTATTTT.

This clonotype showed up just a few times. The chain couples TRBV6-5 to TRBJ2-3; D is tentatively TRBD1 or TRBD2 (7 bases each). The germline V gene has CDR1 MNHEY and CDR2 SVGAGI. The CDR3 has 14 residues. Trimming shortened V by 6 bases and J by 3 bases, and 13 bases separated the two germline ends. The CDR3 here is CASRQGRVTDTQYF. The CDR3 nucleotides are TGTGCCAGCAGACAGGGGAGGGTGACAGATACGCAGTATTTT.

This chain connects TRBV20-1 to TRBJ2-1, with TRBD2 matching 12 bases. J lost 4 bases, V lost 2 bases, and 21 bases had no gene match. Germline CDR1 and CDR2: DFQATT and SNEGSKA (reference sequence). The CDR3 has 21 residues. CDR3: CSARTASGGALKARSYNEQFF. The CDR3 DNA reads TGCAGTGCTAGAACGGCTAGCGGGGGGGCCTTGAAGGCCCGATCTTACAATGAGCAGTTCTTC.

This rearrangement joins TRBV5-1 to TRBJ1-3; 8 bases are shared with TRBD1. The length of the CDR3 is 15 residues. V shed 4 bases and J 1 base; nucleotides not matched to a gene: 4. Germline CDR1 SGHRS, CDR2 YFSETQ. The CDR3 spells CASSARQGSGNTIYF. In DNA form, the CDR3 reads TGCGCCAGCAGCGCAAGACAGGGGTCTGGAAACACCATATATTTT.

As regards this clonotype: One junction end disagrees with the germline gene, perhaps due to a read error. The chain is built from TRBV7-7 and TRBJ2-5; D might be TRBD2 (5 bases). The germline CDR1 and CDR2 sequences are SSHAT and FNYEAQ (reference sequence). The CDR3 is 15 amino acids. For the CDR3, the DNA is TGTGCTAGCAGCTTACTTGACGGGGTCCAAGAGACCCAGTACTTC. Translated: CASSLLDGVQETQYF.

The V call is TRBV7-9, the J call TRBJ1-4, with D perhaps matching TRBD1 (5 bases). Trimming pared 5 bases from V and 3 bases from J, leaving 13 bases between. CDR3 length: 15 amino acids. Germline V gene data show CDR1 as SEHNR and CDR2 as FQNEAQ (reference sequence). CDR3 residues: CASSKAGTSNEKLFF. The CDR3 DNA sequence: TGTGCCAGCAGCAAGGCCGGGACTTCTAATGAAAAACTGTTTTTT.

This clonotype has just one count. The chain recombines TRBV20-1 with TRBJ2-2, with TRBD1 matching over 9 bases. Trimming removed 7 bases from V and 5 bases from J; junction bases left unmatched: 2. The CDR3 has 12 residues. Per germline, CDR1 DFQATT and CDR2 SNEGSKA (reference sequence). This CDR3 reads CSGTGATGELFF. As DNA, the CDR3 is TGCAGTGGGACAGGGGCTACCGGGGAGCTGTTTTTT.

The chain recombines TRBV7-2 with TRBJ2-3; 7 bases fit TRBD1. Germline CDR1 is SGHTA and CDR2 is FQGNSA. The ends lost 5 bases at V and 3 bases at J; junction bases unmatched: 8. This CDR3 has 15 residues. CDR3 amino acids: CASSQGQSSTDTQYF. Written as DNA, the CDR3 is TGTGCCAGCAGCCAGGGACAGTCGTCTACAGATACGCAGTATTTT.

V and J are TRBV3-1 and TRBJ1-2; D uncertain. Looked up from germline, CDR1 is LGHDT and CDR2 is YNNKEL (reference sequence). V was shortened by 4 bases and J by 0 bases, with 12 bases between the two germline ends. CDR3 length equals 15 residues. The CDR3 here is CASSPYLGTNYGYTF. DNA for the CDR3: TGTGCCAGCAGCCCCTACCTCGGCACTAACTATGGCTACACCTTC.